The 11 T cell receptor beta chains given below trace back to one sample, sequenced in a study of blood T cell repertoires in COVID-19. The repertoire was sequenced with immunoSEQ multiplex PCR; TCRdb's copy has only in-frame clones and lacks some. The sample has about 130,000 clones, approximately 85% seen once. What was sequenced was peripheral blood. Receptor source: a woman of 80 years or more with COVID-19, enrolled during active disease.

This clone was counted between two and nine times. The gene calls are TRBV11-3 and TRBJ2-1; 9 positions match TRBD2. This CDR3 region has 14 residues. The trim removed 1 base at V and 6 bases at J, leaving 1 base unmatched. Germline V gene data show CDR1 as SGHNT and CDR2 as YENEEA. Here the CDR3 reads CASSLGSGSNEQFF. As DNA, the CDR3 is TGTGCCAGCAGCTTAGGTAGCGGGAGCAATGAGCAGTTCTTC.

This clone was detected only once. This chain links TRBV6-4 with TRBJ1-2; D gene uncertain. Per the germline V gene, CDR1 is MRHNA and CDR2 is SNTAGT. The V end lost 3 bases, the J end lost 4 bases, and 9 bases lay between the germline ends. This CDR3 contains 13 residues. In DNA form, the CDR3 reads TGTGCCAGCAGTGAACGGGGAAGCTATGGCTACACCTTC. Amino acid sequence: CASSERGSYGYTF.

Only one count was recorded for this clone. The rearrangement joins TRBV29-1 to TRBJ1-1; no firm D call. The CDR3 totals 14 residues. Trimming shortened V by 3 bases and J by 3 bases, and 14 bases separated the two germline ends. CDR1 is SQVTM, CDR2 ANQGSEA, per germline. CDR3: CSVDPGGLYTEAFF. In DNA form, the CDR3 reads TGCAGCGTTGACCCGGGCGGGTTGTACACTGAAGCTTTCTTT.

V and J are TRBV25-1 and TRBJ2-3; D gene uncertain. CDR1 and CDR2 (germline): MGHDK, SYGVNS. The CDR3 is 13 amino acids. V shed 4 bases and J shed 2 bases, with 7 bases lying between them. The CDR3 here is CASSGAITDTQYF. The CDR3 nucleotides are TGTGCCAGCAGTGGGGCTATCACAGATACGCAGTATTTT.

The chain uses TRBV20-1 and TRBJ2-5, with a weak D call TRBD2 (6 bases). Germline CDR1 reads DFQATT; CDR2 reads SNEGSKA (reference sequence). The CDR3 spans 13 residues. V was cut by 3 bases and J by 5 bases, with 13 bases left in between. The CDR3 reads CSASEGGPETQYF. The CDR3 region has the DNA TGCAGTGCTAGTGAAGGAGGGCCGGAGACCCAGTACTTC.

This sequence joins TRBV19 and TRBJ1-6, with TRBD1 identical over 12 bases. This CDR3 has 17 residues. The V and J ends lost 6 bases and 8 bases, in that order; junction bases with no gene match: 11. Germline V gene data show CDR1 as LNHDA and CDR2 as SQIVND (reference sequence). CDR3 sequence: CASSSGQGAFVDSPLHF. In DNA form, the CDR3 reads TGTGCCAGTAGCTCGGGACAGGGGGCTTTCGTCGATTCACCCCTCCACTTT.

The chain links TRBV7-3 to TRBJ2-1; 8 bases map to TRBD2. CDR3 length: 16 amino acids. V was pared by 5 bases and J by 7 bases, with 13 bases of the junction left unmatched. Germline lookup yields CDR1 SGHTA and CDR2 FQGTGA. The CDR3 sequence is CASSPTGTRNGNEQFF. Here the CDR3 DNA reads TGTGCCAGCAGCCCGACGGGGACTAGAAACGGAAATGAGCAGTTCTTC. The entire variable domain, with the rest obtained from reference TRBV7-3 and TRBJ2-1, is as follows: GAGVSQTPSNKVTEKGKYVELRCDPISGHTALYWYRQSLGQGPEFLIYFQGTGAADDSGLPNDRFFAVRPEGSVSTLKIQRTERGDSAVYLCASSPTGTRNGNEQFFGPGTRLTVL.

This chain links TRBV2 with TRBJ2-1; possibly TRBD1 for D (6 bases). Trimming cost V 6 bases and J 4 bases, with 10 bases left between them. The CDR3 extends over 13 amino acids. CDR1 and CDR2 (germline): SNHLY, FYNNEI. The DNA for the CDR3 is TGTGCCAGCAGACAGGACAGATACAATGAGCAGTTCTTC. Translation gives CASRQDRYNEQFF. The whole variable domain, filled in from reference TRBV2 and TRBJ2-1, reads EPEVTQTPSHQVTQMGQEVILRCVPISNHLYFYWYRQILGQKVEFLVSFYNNEISEKSEIFDDQFSVERPDGSNFTLKIRSTKLEDSAMYFCASRQDRYNEQFFGPGTRLTVL.

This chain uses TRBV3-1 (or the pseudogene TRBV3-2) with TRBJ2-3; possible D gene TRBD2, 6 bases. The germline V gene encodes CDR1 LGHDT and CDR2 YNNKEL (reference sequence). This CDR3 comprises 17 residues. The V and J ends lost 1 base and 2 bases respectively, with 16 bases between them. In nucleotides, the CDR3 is TGTGCCAGCAGCCAAGGGAAAGCTCTAGCGCACACAGATACGCAGTATTTT. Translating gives CASSQGKALAHTDTQYF.

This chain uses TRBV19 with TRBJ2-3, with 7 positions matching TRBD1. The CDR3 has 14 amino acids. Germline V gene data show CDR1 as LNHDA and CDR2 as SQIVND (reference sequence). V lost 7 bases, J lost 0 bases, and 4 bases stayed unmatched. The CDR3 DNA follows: TGTGCCAGTATGTTGACAGGGAGCACAGATACGCAGTATTTT. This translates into CASMLTGSTDTQYF.

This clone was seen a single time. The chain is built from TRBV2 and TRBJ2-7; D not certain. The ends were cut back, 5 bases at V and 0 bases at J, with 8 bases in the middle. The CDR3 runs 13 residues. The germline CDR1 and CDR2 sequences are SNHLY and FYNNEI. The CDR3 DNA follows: TGTGCCAGCAGTCAAAGCGACTCCTACGAGCAGTACTTC. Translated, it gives CASSQSDSYEQYF.